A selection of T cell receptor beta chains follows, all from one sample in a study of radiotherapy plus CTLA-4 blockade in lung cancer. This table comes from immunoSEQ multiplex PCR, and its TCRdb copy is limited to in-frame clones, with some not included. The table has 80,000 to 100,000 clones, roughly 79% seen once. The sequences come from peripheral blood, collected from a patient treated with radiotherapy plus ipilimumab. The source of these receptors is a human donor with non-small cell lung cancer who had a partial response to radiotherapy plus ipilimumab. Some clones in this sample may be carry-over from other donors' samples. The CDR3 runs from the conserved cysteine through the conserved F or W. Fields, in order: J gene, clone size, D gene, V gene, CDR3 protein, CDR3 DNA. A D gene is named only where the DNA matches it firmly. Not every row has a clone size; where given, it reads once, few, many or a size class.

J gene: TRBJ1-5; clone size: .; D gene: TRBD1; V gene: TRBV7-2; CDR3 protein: CASSHETGRYNQPQHF; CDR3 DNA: TGTGCCAGCAGCCATGAGACAGGGAGGTACAATCAGCCCCAGCATTTT
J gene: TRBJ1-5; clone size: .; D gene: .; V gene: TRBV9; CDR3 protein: CASSVEPSNQPQHF; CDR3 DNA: TGTGCCAGCAGCGTAGAGCCTAGCAATCAGCCCCAGCATTTT
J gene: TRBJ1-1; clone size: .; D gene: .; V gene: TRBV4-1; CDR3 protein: CASSGNPRVSTLAFF; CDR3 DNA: TGCGCCAGCAGCGGGAACCCCAGGGTCTCAACCCTGGCTTTCTTT
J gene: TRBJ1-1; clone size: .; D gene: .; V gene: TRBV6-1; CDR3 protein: CASCGTRSMNTEAFF; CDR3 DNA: TGTGCCAGCTGCGGGACCCGGTCCATGAACACTGAAGCTTTCTTT
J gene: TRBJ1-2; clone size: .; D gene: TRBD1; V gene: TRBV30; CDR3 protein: CAWRDRGKNYGYTF; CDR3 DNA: TGTGCCTGGAGGGACAGGGGAAAAAACTATGGCTACACCTTC
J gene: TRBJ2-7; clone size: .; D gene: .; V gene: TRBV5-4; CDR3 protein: CASSFSGVYEQYF; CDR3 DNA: TGTGCCAGCAGCTTTTCGGGGGTTTACGAGCAGTACTTC
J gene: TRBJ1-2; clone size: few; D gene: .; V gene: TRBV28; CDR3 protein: CASSTTGPYGYTF; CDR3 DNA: TGTGCCAGCAGTACGACAGGACCCTATGGCTACACCTTC
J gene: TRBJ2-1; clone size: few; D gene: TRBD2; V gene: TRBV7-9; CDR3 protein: CASSFPLGLAYYNEQFF; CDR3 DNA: TGTGCCAGCAGCTTCCCACTGGGACTAGCTTACTACAATGAGCAGTTCTTC
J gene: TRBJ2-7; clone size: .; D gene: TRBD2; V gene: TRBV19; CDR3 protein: CASRGGRGRAYEQYF; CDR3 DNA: TGTGCCAGTAGAGGAGGACGCGGGAGGGCTTACGAGCAGTACTTC
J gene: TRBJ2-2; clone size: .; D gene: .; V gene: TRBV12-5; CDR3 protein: CASGPRDYTGELFF; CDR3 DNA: TGTGCTAGTGGTCCCAGGGATTACACCGGGGAGCTGTTTTTT
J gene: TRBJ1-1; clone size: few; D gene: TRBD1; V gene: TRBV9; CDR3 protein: CASSPGQGQSTEAFF; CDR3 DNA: TGTGCCAGCAGCCCAGGACAGGGGCAATCCACTGAAGCTTTCTTT
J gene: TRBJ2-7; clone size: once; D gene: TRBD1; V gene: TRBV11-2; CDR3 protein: CASSLEDRGKPYEQYF; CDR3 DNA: TGTGCCAGCAGCTTAGAGGACAGGGGTAAACCCTACGAGCAGTACTTC
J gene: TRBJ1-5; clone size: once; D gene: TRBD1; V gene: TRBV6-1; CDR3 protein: CASSGSGTDQPQHF; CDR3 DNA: TGTGCCAGCAGTGGGTCAGGGACAGATCAGCCCCAGCATTTT
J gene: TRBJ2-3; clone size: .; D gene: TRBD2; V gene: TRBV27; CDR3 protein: CASSRGGEANTQYF; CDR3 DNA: TGTGCCAGCAGTCGGGGGGGGGAGGCCAATACGCAGTATTTT
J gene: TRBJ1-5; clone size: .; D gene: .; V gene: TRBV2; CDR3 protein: CASTWSGGNQPQHF; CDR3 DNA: TGTGCCAGCACCTGGTCAGGGGGCAATCAGCCCCAGCATTTT
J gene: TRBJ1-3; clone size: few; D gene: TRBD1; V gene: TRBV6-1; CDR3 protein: CASGDRGRSGNTIYF; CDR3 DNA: TGTGCCAGCGGGGACAGGGGTAGGTCTGGAAACACCATATATTTT
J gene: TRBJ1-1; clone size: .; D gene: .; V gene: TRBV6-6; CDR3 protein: CASSYSGGHRAFF; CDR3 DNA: TGTGCCAGCAGTTACTCGGGGGGGCATAGAGCTTTCTTT
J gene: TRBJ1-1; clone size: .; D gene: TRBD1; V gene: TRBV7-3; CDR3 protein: CASSLDRALGNTEAFF; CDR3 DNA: TGTGCCAGCAGCTTAGACAGGGCGTTAGGGAACACTGAAGCTTTCTTT
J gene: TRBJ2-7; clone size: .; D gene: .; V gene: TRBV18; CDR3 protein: CASSPNRDPYEQYF; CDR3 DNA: TGTGCCAGCTCACCCAACAGGGATCCCTACGAGCAGTACTTC
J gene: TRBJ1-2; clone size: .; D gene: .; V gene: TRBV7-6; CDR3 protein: CASSLEQNYGYTF; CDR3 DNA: TGTGCCAGCAGCTTAGAACAGAACTATGGCTACACCTTC
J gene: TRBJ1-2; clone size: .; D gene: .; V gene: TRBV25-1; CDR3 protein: CASSGAPHIYGYTF; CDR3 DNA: TGTGCCAGCAGTGGAGCCCCCCATATTTATGGCTACACCTTC
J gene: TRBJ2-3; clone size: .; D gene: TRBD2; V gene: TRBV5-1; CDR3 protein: CASSLAGATDTQYF; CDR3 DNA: TGCGCCAGCAGCTTAGCGGGAGCGACAGATACGCAGTATTTT
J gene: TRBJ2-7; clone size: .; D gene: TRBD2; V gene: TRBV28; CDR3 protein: CASSRLARSYEQYF; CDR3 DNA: TGTGCCAGCAGCCGACTAGCGCGTTCCTACGAGCAGTACTTC
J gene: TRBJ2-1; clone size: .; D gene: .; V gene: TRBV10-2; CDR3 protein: CASSESSGGNLMFF; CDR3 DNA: TGCGCCAGCAGTGAGTCGAGTGGCGGGAATCTTATGTTCTTC
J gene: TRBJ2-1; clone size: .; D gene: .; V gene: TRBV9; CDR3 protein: CASSVGLVNPNNEQFF; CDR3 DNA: TGTGCCAGCAGCGTAGGGTTAGTAAACCCCAACAATGAGCAGTTCTTC
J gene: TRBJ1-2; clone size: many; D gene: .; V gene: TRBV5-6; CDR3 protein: CASSFSTDGYTF; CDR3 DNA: TGTGCCAGCAGCTTTTCGACAGATGGCTACACCTTC
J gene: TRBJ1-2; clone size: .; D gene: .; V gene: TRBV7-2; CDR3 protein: CASSEGGGVGGYTF; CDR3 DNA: TGTGCCAGCAGCGAGGGAGGAGGGGTCGGGGGCTACACCTTC
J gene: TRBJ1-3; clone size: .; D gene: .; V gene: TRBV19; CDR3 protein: CASSMGLELSGNTIYF; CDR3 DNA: TGTGCCAGTAGTATGGGACTGGAACTCTCTGGAAACACCATATATTTT
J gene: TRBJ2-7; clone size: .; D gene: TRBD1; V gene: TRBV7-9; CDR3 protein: CASSLATHRDRSYEQYF; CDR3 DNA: TGTGCCAGCAGCTTGGCCACCCACCGGGACAGGAGTTACGAGCAGTACTTC
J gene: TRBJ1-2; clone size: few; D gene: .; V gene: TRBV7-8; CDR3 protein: CASSLSANYGYTF; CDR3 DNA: TGTGCCAGCAGCTTATCAGCTAACTATGGCTACACCTTC
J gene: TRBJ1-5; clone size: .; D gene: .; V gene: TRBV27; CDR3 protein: CASSYARNQPQHF; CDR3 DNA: TGTGCCAGCAGCTATGCTCGCAATCAGCCCCAGCATTTT
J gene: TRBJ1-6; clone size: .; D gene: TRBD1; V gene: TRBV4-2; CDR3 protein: CASSQVSARGFTSVYNSPLHF; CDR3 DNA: TGTGCCAGCAGCCAAGTCTCAGCCAGGGGGTTTACTTCGGTCTATAATTCACCCCTCCACTTT
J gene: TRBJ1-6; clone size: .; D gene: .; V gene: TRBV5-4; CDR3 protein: CASSFATLGSPLHF; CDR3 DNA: TGTGCCAGCAGCTTCGCTACCCTCGGTTCACCCCTCCACTTT
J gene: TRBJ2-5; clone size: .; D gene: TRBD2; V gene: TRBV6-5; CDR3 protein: CVRAGGPVLETQYF; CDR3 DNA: TGTGTAAGAGCGGGGGGGCCGGTTCTTGAGACCCAGTACTTC
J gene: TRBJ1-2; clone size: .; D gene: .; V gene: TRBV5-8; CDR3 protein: CASSLRQGIGYTF; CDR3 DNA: TGTGCCAGCAGCTTACGGCAGGGGATAGGCTACACCTTC
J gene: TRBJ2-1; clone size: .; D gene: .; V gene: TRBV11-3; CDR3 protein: CASSAGTTHEQFF; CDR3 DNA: TGTGCCAGCAGCGCGGGGACCACCCATGAGCAGTTCTTC
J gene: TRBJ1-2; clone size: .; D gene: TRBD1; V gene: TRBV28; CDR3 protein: CASASLGQGKGYTF; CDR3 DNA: TGTGCCAGCGCCTCGCTGGGACAGGGGAAAGGCTACACCTTC
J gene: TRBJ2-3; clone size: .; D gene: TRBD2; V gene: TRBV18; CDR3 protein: CASSPRTSSPDTQYF; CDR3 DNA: TGTGCCAGCTCACCCCGGACTAGTAGCCCAGATACGCAGTATTTT
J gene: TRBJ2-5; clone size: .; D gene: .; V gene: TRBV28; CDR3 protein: CASSLDQGSWAQYF; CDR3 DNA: TGTGCCAGCAGTTTAGACCAGGGGTCATGGGCCCAGTACTTC
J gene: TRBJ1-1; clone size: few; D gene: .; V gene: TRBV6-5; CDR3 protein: CASSYTDLTEAFF; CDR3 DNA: TGTGCCAGCAGTTACACAGACCTCACTGAAGCTTTCTTT
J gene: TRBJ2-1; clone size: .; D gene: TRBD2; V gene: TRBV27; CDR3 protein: CASSLSLAGGNNEQFF; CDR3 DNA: TGTGCCAGCAGTTTATCGCTGGCGGGAGGCAACAATGAGCAGTTCTTC
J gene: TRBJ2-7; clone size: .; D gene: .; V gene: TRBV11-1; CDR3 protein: CASSPRIDSSYEQYF; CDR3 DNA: TGTGCCAGCAGCCCGAGGATCGACAGTTCCTACGAGCAGTACTTC
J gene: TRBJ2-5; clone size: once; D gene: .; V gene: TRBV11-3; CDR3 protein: CASSIRQGFQETQYF; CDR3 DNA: TGTGCCAGCAGCATCCGTCAGGGCTTCCAAGAGACCCAGTACTTC
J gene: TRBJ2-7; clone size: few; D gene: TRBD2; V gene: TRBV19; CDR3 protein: CASSIATGRDEQYF; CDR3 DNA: TGTGCCAGTAGTATAGCCACCGGGAGGGACGAGCAGTACTTC
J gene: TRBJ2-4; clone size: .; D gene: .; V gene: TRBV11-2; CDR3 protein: CASSLEKFALLVAKNIQYF; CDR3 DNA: TGTGCCAGCAGCTTAGAGAAGTTCGCACTCCTCGTAGCCAAAAACATTCAGTACTTC
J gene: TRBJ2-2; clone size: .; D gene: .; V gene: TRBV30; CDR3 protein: CAWSPGLDTGELFF; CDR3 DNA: TGTGCCTGGAGCCCCGGGTTGGACACCGGGGAGCTGTTTTTT
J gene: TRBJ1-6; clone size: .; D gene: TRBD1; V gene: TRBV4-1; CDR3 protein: CASSHLPGQQNSPLHF; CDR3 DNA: TGCGCCAGCAGCCACCTGCCGGGACAGCAAAATTCACCCCTCCACTTT
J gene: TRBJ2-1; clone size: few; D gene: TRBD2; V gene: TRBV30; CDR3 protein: CAWSVGLAYEQFF; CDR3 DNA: TGTGCCTGGAGTGTTGGACTAGCCTATGAGCAGTTCTTC
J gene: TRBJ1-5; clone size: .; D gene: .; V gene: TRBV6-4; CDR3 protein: CASSDEEGQPQHF; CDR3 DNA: TGTGCCAGCAGTGACGAGGAGGGTCAGCCCCAGCATTTT
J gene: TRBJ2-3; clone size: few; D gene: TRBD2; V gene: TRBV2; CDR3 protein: CASGGGGDTQYF; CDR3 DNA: TGTGCCAGCGGCGGGGGGGGAGATACGCAGTATTTT
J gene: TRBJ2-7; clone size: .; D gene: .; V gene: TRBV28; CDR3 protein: CASSFLSEQYF; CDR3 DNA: TGTGCCAGCAGTTTTCTTTCCGAGCAGTACTTC
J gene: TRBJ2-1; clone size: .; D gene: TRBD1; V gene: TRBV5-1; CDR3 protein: CASSLAGGTGKIDEQFF; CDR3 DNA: TGCGCCAGCAGCTTGGCCGGTGGGACAGGGAAGATCGATGAGCAGTTCTTC